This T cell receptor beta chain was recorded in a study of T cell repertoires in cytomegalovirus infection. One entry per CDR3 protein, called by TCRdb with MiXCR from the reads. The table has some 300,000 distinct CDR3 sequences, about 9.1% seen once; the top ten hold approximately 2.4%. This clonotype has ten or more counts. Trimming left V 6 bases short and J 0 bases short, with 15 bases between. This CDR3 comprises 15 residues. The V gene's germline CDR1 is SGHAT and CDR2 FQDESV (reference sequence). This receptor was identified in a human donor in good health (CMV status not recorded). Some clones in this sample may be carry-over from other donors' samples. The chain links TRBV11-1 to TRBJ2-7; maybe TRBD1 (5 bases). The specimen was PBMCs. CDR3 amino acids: CASSSGRTPSYEQYV. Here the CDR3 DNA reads TGTGCCAGCAGTTCGGGCAGGACACCCTCCTACGAGCAGTACGTC.